A selection of T cell receptor beta chains follows, all from one sample in a study of blood T cell repertoires in COVID-19. Data came from immunoSEQ multiplex PCR; TCRdb stores just in-frame clones and leaves some out. This sample has more than 400,000 clones, with around 90% found just once. The sequencing input was PBMCs or T cells enriched from blood (not recorded which). The receptors stem from a man aged 18 to 35 who had recovered from COVID-19. Each CDR3 is given with its conserved first and last residue. A D gene is named only where the DNA matches it firmly. The size of a clone is reported for some rows only, either as once, few or many, or as a class for expanded clones.

j_gene	d_gene	abundance	v_gene	CDR3nt	CDR3aa
TRBJ2-7	-	-	TRBV20-1	TGCAGTGCTAGTCAACCGGGGGGCGCGAGCTCCTACGAGCAGTACTTC	CSASQPGGASSYEQYF
TRBJ1-2	-	-	TRBV9	TGTGCCAGCAGCGCTGGGACGGTGGGGGGCTATGGCTACACCTTC	CASSAGTVGGYGYTF
TRBJ2-7	TRBD1	once	TRBV11-3	TGTGCCAGCAGCCCAGGACAGGGGAGCGAGCAGTACTTC	CASSPGQGSEQYF
TRBJ1-4	-	-	TRBV19	TGTGCCAGTAGTATGGTCAGGGGAGCAACTAATGAAAAACTGTTTTTT	CASSMVRGATNEKLFF
TRBJ2-7	-	-	TRBV5-8	TGTGCCAGCAGCCCCGGGAATTCCTACGAGCAGTACTTC	CASSPGNSYEQYF
TRBJ2-1	TRBD1	-	TRBV6-5	TGTGCCGTACAGGGGCCCGCCAGGGGGAATGAGCAGTTCTTC	CAVQGPARGNEQFF
TRBJ2-1	TRBD1	few	TRBV12-3/TRBV12-4	TGTGCCAGCACCCTAGGGACAGCCAGTGAGCAGTTCTTC	CASTLGTASEQFF
TRBJ2-1	-	-	TRBV7-8	TGTGCCAGCAGCTTCGATCGCACGGACAGATACAATGAGCAGTTCTTC	CASSFDRTDRYNEQFF
TRBJ2-2	TRBD1	-	TRBV6-5	TGTGCCAGCAGACCTGGGACAGGGGGCCACGGGGAGCTGTTTTTT	CASRPGTGGHGELFF
TRBJ1-2	TRBD1	once	TRBV6-5	TGTGCCGGCCAAGACAGGGGTTCGGACTATGGCTACACCTTC	CAGQDRGSDYGYTF
TRBJ1-6	-	-	TRBV3-1/TRBV3-2	TGTGCCAGCAAGTCGGAGGGCTCCTATAATTCACCCCTCCACTTT	CASKSEGSYNSPLHF
TRBJ2-7	TRBD2	-	TRBV19	TGTGCCAGTAGTATGGGGGAGGGCCTCGGAGAGCAGTACTTC	CASSMGEGLGEQYF
TRBJ2-2	TRBD2	-	TRBV9	TGTGCCAGCAGCGGGACTAGCGGATCTCAAATGAACACCGGGGAGCTGTTTTTT	CASSGTSGSQMNTGELFF
TRBJ1-2	-	-	TRBV5-1	TGCGCCAGCAGCTTGGAGGCCCAGGGCTCTAACTATGGCTACACCTTC	CASSLEAQGSNYGYTF
TRBJ1-2	-	-	TRBV7-8	TGTGCCAGCAGTCCTCCCCCGTGGGACTCACTTAACTATGGCTACACCTTC	CASSPPPWDSLNYGYTF
TRBJ2-5	TRBD2	-	TRBV3-1/TRBV3-2	TGTGCCAGCAGCCAAGGTCTACTAGCGGGGGGCCGGGGAGAGACCCAGTACTTC	CASSQGLLAGGRGETQYF
TRBJ2-5	-	once	TRBV29-1	TGCAGCGCGCAAGGGGACCAAGAGACCCAGTACTTC	CSAQGDQETQYF
TRBJ1-5	-	once	TRBV6-5	TGTGCCAGCAATCCAGAGCGGAGCAATCAGCCCCAGCATTTT	CASNPERSNQPQHF
TRBJ2-3	TRBD2	-	TRBV29-1	TGCAGCGTTGCTAAAGGTCCGACTAGCGGCACAGATACGCAGTATTTT	CSVAKGPTSGTDTQYF
TRBJ1-2	-	-	TRBV11-2	TGTGCCAGCACCTTGAGTACTGGAGCAGGGGCTTACTATGGCTACACCTTC	CASTLSTGAGAYYGYTF
TRBJ2-3	-	-	TRBV5-6	TGTGCCAGCAGCTTGGGGCAGAGCACAGATACGCAGTATTTT	CASSLGQSTDTQYF
TRBJ2-7	TRBD1	-	TRBV24-1	TGTGCCACCAGTGAGACAGGGGGCGTTTACGAGCAGTACTTC	CATSETGGVYEQYF
TRBJ1-5	TRBD1	-	TRBV24-1	TGTGCCACCTCGACAGGGGTAGGGCAGCCCCAGCATTTT	CATSTGVGQPQHF
TRBJ1-2	-	-	TRBV5-1	TGCGCCAGCAGCTACAACGGGGGTAATGGCTACACCTTC	CASSYNGGNGYTF
TRBJ1-2	-	few	TRBV7-9	TGTGCCAGCAGCTTAGTTCCGGGAAACTATGGCTACACCTTC	CASSLVPGNYGYTF
TRBJ2-1	-	once	TRBV28	TGTGCCAGCAGTCCTAACAGGGCTGGTGAGCAGTTCTTC	CASSPNRAGEQFF
TRBJ1-1	TRBD1	-	TRBV12-5	TGTGCTAGTGGTTTGTCGACAGGGCGGGACACTGAAGCTTTCTTT	CASGLSTGRDTEAFF
TRBJ1-1	-	-	TRBV29-1	TGCAGCGTTGGGGGAGGGGTGAACACTGAAGCTTTCTTT	CSVGGGVNTEAFF
TRBJ1-1	-	-	TRBV12-3/TRBV12-4	TGTGCCAGCAGTTTAAGGGGGGGAAGCGGAGCTTTCTTT	CASSLRGGSGAFF